The present T cell receptor (beta chain) was sequenced within a study of blood T cell repertoires in COVID-19. Trimming took off 0 bases at V and 5 bases at J, with 11 bases between the two ends. CDR1 and CDR2 from the germline V gene are LNHNV and YYDKDF (reference sequence). This CDR3 spans 15 amino acids. Assay used: immunoSEQ multiplex PCR; TCRdb lists only in-frame clones, some missing. The sample holds approximately 300,000 clones, 85% seen once. The source of this sequence is a woman in her thirties who had been exposed to COVID-19. The sample taken for sequencing was PBMCs or T cells enriched from blood (not recorded which). This chain links TRBV15 with TRBJ1-5, with D possibly TRBD1 on 5 matching bases. The CDR3 loop is CATSRDRGWYQPQHF. CDR3 bases: TGTGCCACCAGCAGAGATCGGGGGTGGTATCAGCCCCAGCATTTT.